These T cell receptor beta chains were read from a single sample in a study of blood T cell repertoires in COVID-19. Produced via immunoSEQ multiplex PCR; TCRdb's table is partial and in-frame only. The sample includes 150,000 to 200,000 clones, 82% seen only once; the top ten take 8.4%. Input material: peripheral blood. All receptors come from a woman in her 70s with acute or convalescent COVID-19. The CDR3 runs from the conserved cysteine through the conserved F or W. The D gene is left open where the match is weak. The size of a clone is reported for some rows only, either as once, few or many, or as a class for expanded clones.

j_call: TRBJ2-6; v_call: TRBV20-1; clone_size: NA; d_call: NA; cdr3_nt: TGCAGTGCTAGTCTTTTCGCTGGGGCCAACGTCCTGACTTTC; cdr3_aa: CSASLFAGANVLTF
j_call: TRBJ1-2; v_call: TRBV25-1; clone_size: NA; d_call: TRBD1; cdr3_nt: TGTGCCAGCAGTGGTAGAATAGGGGGCTTCGATGGCTACACCTTC; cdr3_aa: CASSGRIGGFDGYTF
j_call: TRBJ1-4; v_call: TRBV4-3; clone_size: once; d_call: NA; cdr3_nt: TGCGCCAGCAGCCACGGGGACTCAACTAATGAAAAACTGTTTTTT; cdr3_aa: CASSHGDSTNEKLFF
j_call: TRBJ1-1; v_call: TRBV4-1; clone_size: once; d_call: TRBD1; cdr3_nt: TGCGCCAGCAGCCTCGGCCCGGGACAGGATAGCACTGAAGCTTTCTTT; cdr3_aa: CASSLGPGQDSTEAFF
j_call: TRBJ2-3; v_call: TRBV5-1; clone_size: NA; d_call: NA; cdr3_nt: TGCGCCAGCAGCTTAAGCGGGCCCAACCCAGGGCAGTATTTT; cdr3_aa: CASSLSGPNPGQYF
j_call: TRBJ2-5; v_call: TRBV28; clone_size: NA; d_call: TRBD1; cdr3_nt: TGTGCCAGCAGTTTAAATCAGGGGGCGGGTGAGACCCAGTACTTC; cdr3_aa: CASSLNQGAGETQYF
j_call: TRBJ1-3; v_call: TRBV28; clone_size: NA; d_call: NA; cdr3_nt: TGTGCCAGCAGGACCCTAGCCGGGATCTCTGGAAACACCATATATTTT; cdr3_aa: CASRTLAGISGNTIYF
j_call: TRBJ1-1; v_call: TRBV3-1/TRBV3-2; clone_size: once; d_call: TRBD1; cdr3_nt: TGTGCCAGCAGCCGAACAGGGGGCACTGAAGCTTTCTTT; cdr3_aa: CASSRTGGTEAFF
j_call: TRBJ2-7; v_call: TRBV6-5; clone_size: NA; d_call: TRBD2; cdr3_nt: TGTGCCAGCATACTCAGCGGGAGCGCCTACGAGCAGTACTTC; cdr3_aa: CASILSGSAYEQYF
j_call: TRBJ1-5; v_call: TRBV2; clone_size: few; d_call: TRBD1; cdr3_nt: TGTGCCAGCAGCCTCCAGGACAGGGCTACGAATCAGCCCCAGCATTTT; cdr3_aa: CASSLQDRATNQPQHF
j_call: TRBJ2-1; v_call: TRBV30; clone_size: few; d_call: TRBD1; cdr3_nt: TGTGCCTGTTCACAGGGGAGAGCCTACAATGAGCAGTTCTTC; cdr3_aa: CACSQGRAYNEQFF
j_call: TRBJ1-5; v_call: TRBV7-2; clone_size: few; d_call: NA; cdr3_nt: TGTGCCAGCAGCTTAGTAAGCAATCAGCCCCAGCATTTT; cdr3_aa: CASSLVSNQPQHF
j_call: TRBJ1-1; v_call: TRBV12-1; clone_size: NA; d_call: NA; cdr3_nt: TGTGCCAGCAGCTCCACGGACAGGTCGAACACTGAAGCTTTCTTT; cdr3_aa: CASSSTDRSNTEAFF